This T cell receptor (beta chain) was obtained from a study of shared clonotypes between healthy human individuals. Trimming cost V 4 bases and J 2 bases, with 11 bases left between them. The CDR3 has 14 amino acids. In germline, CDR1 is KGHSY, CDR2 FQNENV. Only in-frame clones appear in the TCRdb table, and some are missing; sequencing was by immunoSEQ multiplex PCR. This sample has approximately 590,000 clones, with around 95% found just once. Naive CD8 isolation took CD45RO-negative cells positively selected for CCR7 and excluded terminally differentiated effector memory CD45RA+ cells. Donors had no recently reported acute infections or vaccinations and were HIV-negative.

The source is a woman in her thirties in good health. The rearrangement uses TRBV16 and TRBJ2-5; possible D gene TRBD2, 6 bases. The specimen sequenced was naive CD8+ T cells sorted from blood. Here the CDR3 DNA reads TGTGCCAGCAGCCGCGGGACGGAACAAGAGACCCAGTACTTC. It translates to CASSRGTEQETQYF.